The TCR beta chain described here comes from a study of T cells in Graves' hyperthyroidism and ophthalmopathy (dated by TCRdb to 2018 to 2020). For context, the study as a whole: Peripheral blood was collected at initial diagnosis, before any treatment. In roughly six Graves' hyperthyroidism patients, the study also compared T-cell repertoires from thyroid tissue with T-cell repertoires from blood. The 90 or so discovery patients were randomly split 7:3 into training and test sets. TCR Vbeta CDR3 sequencing of some 140 peripheral blood samples (around 45 ophthalmopathy, around 80 hyperthyroidism and roughly 17 progressor patients) is reported in the paper. Once sampling was done, hyperthyroidism patients were given methimazole at a starting dose of 30 mg daily, whereas ophthalmopathy patients were given high-dose intravenous methylprednisolone. Prospective prediction of ophthalmopathy was tested in an independent validation cohort consisting of 18 to 20 hyperthyroidism patients and about 17 patients who later progressed to ophthalmopathy. A discovery cohort of about 96 patients, 43 with Graves' ophthalmopathy and roughly 59 with stable Graves' hyperthyroidism, was used to find distinguishing TCR V-J signatures. Broad study findings and their caveats: In cross-validation, a model built on a 13 V-J signature told ophthalmopathy apart from stable hyperthyroidism with 85% to 90% sensitivity and approximately 81% specificity, and in testing the same model reached 80%/75%. Sample size was not statistically predetermined, and blinding of investigators to group allocation was not performed. In validation, the model predicted progression to ophthalmopathy a median of about 6.5 months before onset, with about 71% sensitivity and about 75% specificity. Most expanded thyroid clonotypes (frequency above 0.001) were also detected in blood, suggesting blood repertoires may reflect thyroid immune responses.

About this clonotype itself: Which antigen it targets is not known. No quality values exist for individual bases; no much larger clone is one base distant.

Trimming accounts for 4 bases at V and 4 bases at J, while the number of junction bases matched to no gene is 10. For CDR1 and CDR2, the germline V gene (reference sequence) lists LGHDT and YNNKEL. The CDR3, from cysteine to phenylalanine, totals 17 residues. The kept DNA is CDR3 alone, 51 bases in frame from the first base. The TCR beta CDR3 regions were amplified from the RNA transcripts. A first-round RT-PCR of the TCR CDR3 used the HTBI primer set with the Qiagen OneStep RT-PCR kit. A second multiplex PCR round built the libraries, followed by size selection and purification. The libraries were sequenced on an Illumina HiSeq2000 using paired-end 100 bp reads. Concerning the study's data processing: SOAPnuke was used to process the raw data, throwing out any read that contained adapters or uncalled bases, had a mean Phred below 15, or lacked an exact constant-primer or identifier match. COPE v1.2.5 was used to merge high-quality paired reads, and clonotypes were defined as unique nucleotide sequences. MiTCR v1.1 was used to align clonotypes to the IMGT TRBV, TRBD and TRBJ reference segments. Analysis was restricted to V-J combinations with a frequency above 0.0001, which covered roughly 99% of repertoires. The TCS score was defined as the ratio of F50 (clonal expansion) to E x V (chaos), calculated using BLOSUM62-based TCRdist between CDR3 peptides within each V-J. Welch's t-statistics and random forest reduced 514 V-J features to some 14, which were used in a naive Bayes classifier (R e1071). In TCRdb, the public reads were trimmed at Q25 with fastp and aligned with MiXCR, with productive beta chains retained. Entries that share a CDR3 protein sequence are merged under the most common genes and DNA. None of the V and J calls come from the authors' own analysis; TCRdb made them. In all, the sample holds around 690,000 distinct CDR3 sequences, and around 21% of those were seen once. Of the sample, roughly 30% falls within the top ten clones.

In the ophthalmopathy patients, disease was moderately to severely active, with a Clinical Activity Score of 3 or more, a NOSPECS grade of 4 or more, and a duration of less than 3 months. Patients with uncontrolled infections, other autoimmune diseases, pregnancy or lactation were excluded. Diagnoses were based on clinical symptoms, serum thyroxine and TRAb, thyroid ultrasound and orbital computed tomography. Ficoll-Paque density gradient centrifugation was used to isolate PBMCs from 10 ml of fresh peripheral blood. Total RNA was extracted with Trizol reagent, and quality was checked on an Agilent 2100 Bioanalyzer.

Input material: blood. The V and J genes are TRBV3-1 and TRBJ2-5; 12 nucleotides in the junction match TRBD2. The receptor was derived from a man between 25 and 39 years old with Graves' ophthalmopathy. The CDR3 region has the sequence CASSPKPSGRAGETQYF. The nucleotide sequence reads TGTGCCAGCAGCCCTAAACCTAGCGGGAGGGCGGGAGAGACCCAGTACTTC.